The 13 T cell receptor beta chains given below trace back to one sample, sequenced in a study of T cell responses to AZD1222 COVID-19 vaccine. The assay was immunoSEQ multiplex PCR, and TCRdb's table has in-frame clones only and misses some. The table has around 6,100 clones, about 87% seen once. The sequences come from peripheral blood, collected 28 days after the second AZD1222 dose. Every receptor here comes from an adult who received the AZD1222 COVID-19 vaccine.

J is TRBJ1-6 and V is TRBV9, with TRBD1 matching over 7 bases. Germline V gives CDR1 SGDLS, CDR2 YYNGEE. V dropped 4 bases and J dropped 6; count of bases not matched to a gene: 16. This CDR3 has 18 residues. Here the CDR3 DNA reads TGTGCCAGCAGCCCGAGTCCCTCCCACAGGGGCTCTAATTCACCCCTCCACTTT. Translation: CASSPSPSHRGSNSPLHF.

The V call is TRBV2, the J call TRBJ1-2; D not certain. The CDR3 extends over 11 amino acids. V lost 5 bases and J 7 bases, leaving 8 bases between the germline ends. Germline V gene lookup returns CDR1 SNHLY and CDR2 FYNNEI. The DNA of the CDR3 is TGTGCCAGCAGTCCGGGTCTTGGCTACACCTTC. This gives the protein CASSPGLGYTF.

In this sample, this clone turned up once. CDR3 coding DNA: TGTGCCAGCAGTGATAGCGGGACAGGGGTCTATGGCTACACCTTC. Its protein product is CASSDSGTGVYGYTF. The chain joins TRBV6-1 to TRBJ1-2, with 10 positions matching TRBD1. Germline V gene sequence: CDR1 MNHNS, CDR2 SASEGT. The CDR3 length is 15 residues. V lost 3 bases, J lost 4 bases, and 5 bases stayed unmatched.

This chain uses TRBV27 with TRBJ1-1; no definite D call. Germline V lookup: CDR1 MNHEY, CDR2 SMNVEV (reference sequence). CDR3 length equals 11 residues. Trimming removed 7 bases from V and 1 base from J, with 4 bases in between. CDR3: CASIRNTEAFF. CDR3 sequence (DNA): TGTGCCAGCATTCGGAACACTGAAGCTTTCTTT.

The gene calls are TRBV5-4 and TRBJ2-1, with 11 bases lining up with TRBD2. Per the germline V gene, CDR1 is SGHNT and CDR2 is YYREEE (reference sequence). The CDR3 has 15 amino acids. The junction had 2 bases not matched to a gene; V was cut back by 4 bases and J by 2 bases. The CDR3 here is CASSVTSGTYNEQFF. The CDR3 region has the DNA TGTGCCAGCAGCGTGACTAGCGGGACCTACAATGAGCAGTTCTTC. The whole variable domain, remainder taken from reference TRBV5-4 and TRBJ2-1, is ETGVTQSPTHLIKTRGQQVTLRCSSQSGHNTVSWYQQALGQGPQFIFQYYREEENGRGNFPPRFSGLQFPNYSSELNVNALELDDSALYLCASSVTSGTYNEQFFGPGTRLTVL.

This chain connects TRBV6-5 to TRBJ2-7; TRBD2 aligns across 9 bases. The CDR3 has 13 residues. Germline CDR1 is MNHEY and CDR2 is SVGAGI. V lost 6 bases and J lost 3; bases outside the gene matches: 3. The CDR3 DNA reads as TGTGCCAGCAGGGATAGCGGGGGCTACGAGCAGTACTTC. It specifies CASRDSGGYEQYF.

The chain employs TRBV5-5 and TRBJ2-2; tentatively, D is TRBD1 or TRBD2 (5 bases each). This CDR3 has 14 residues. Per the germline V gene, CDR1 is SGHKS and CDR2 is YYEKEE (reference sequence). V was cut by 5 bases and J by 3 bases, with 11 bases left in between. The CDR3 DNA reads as TGTGCCAGCAGACGGGACCGACACACCGGGGAGCTGTTTTTT. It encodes CASRRDRHTGELFF.

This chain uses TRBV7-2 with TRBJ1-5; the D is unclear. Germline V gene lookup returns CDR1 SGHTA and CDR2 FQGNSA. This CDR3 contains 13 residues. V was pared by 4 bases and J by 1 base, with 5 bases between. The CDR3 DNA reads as TGTGCCAGCAGCTCGATCAGCAATCAGCCCCAGCATTTT. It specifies CASSSISNQPQHF.

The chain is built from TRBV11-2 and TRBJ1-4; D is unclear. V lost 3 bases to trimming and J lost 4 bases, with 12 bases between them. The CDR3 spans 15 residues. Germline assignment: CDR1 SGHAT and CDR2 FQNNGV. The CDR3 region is CASSFLPGFNEKLFF. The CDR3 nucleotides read TGTGCCAGCAGCTTCTTACCAGGCTTTAATGAAAAACTGTTTTTT.

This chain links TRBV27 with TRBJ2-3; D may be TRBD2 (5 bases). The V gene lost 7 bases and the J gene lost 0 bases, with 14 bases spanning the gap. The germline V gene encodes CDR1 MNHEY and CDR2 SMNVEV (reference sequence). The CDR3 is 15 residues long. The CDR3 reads CASKTGFTSTDTQYF. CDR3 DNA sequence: TGTGCCAGCAAAACGGGATTTACTAGCACAGATACGCAGTATTTT.

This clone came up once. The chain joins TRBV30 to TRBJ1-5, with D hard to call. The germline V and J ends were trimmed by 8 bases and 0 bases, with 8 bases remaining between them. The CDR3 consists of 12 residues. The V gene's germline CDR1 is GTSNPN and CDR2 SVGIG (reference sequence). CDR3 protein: CASKYSNQPQHF. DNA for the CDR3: TGTGCCAGCAAGTATAGCAATCAGCCCCAGCATTTT. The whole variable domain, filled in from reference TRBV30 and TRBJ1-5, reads SQTIHQWPATLVQPVGSPLSLECTVEGTSNPNLYWYRQAAGRGLQLLFYSVGIGQISSEVPQNLSASRPQDRQFILSSKKLLLSDSGFYLCASKYSNQPQHFGDGTRLSIL.

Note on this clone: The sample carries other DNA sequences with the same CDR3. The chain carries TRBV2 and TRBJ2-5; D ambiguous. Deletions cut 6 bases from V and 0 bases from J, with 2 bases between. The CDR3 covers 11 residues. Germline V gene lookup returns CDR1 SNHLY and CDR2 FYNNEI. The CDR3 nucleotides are TGTGCCAGCAGCTACCAAGAGACCCAGTACTTC. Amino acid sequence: CASSYQETQYF.

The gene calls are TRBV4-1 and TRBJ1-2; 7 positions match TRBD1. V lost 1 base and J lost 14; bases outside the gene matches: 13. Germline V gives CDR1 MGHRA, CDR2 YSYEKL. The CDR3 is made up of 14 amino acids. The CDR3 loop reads CASSQARQGQSGTF. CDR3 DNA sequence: TGCGCCAGCAGCCAAGCCAGACAGGGACAGTCCGGAACCTTC.